Listed below are T cell receptor beta chains from one sample, sequenced in a study of T-cell memory formation after mild COVID-19. TCRdb analysed the 5' RACE reads with MiXCR anew, one entry per CDR3 protein. The sample carries fewer than 500,000 distinct CDR3 sequences, roughly 25% recorded once. The sample comprised PBMCs or a T cell subset sorted from them (not recorded which). These TCRs come from an adult woman who had mild COVID-19 (a few samples of this study predate the infection). Cell type and time point are not known. Each CDR3 is given with its conserved first and last residue. The D gene is left open where the match is weak. Expanded clones are given a class, and other clones once, few, many or no size at all.

>TRBJ2-1|12|NA|TRBV19|TRBD2
CASHGGVREQFF
TGTGCCAGTCACGGGGGGGTACGGGAGCAGTTCTTC
>TRBJ2-1|14|few|TRBV27|TRBD2
CASSQSGGANEQFF
TGTGCCAGCAGTCAAAGCGGGGGGGCCAATGAGCAGTTCTTC
>TRBJ2-2|18|few|TRBV12-3/TRBV12-4|TRBD2
CASSSGLAGPMDTGELFF
TGTGCCAGCAGTTCGGGACTAGCGGGACCCATGGACACCGGGGAGCTGTTTTTT
>TRBJ2-5|15|NA|TRBV5-1|NA
CASSLGIKLQETQYF
TGCGCCAGCAGCTTGGGAATAAAACTTCAAGAGACCCAGTACTTC
>TRBJ2-5|13|NA|TRBV29-1|NA
CSVEEGAGETQYF
TGCAGCGTTGAGGAGGGGGCTGGGGAGACCCAGTACTTC
>TRBJ2-7|15|NA|TRBV3-1|NA
CASSQVYGSTYEQYF
TGTGCCAGCAGCCAAGTCTATGGCAGCACCTACGAGCAGTACTTC
>TRBJ1-5|15|NA|TRBV5-1|TRBD1
CASSLAGQAHQPQHF
TGCGCCAGCAGCTTGGCGGGACAGGCACATCAGCCCCAGCATTTT
>TRBJ2-1|17|NA|TRBV20-1|NA
CSARGLARGGDPNEQFF
TGCAGTGCTAGAGGCCTTGCTAGGGGAGGCGACCCCAATGAGCAGTTCTTC
>TRBJ1-2|15|few|TRBV3-1|NA
CASSQFTGPSNGYTF
TGTGCCAGCAGCCAATTTACAGGACCTTCGAACGGCTACACCTTC
>TRBJ2-3|16|NA|TRBV27|TRBD2
CASSQLLAGGPHTQYF
TGTGCCAGCAGTCAATTACTAGCGGGAGGGCCCCATACGCAGTATTTT
>TRBJ2-3|16|many|TRBV6-6|TRBD2
CASSYSHAGGTDTQYF
TGTGCCAGCAGTTACTCGCATGCGGGGGGAACAGATACGCAGTATTTT
>TRBJ2-2|14|once|TRBV7-3|TRBD2
CASSRRGGTGELFF
TGTGCCAGCAGCCGCCGGGGGGGCACCGGGGAGCTGTTTTTT
>TRBJ1-2|14|few|TRBV2|NA
CASSLGGTDFIRTF
TGTGCCAGCAGCCTCGGAGGGACGGATTTTATTCGAACCTTC
>TRBJ1-5|15|NA|TRBV6-2/TRBV6-3|NA
CASSPRGVSNQPQHF
TGTGCCAGCAGTCCCAGAGGGGTTAGCAATCAGCCCCAGCATTTT
>TRBJ2-2|13|few|TRBV20-1|NA
CSARENRAGELFF
TGCAGTGCTAGAGAAAACAGGGCCGGGGAGCTGTTTTTT
>TRBJ1-1|15|NA|TRBV6-2/TRBV6-3|NA
CASSSSLWGNTEAFF
TGTGCCAGCAGTTCCTCCCTTTGGGGGAACACTGAAGCTTTCTTT
>TRBJ2-7|14|NA|TRBV13|NA
CDSRRLTGPDEQYF
TGTGACAGCAGGCGACTAACAGGGCCCGACGAGCAGTACTTC
>TRBJ1-5|17|NA|TRBV4-1|TRBD1
CASSPDTGDYSNQPQHF
TGCGCCAGCAGCCCAGACACAGGGGACTATAGCAATCAGCCCCAGCATTTT
>TRBJ2-3|14|NA|TRBV7-2|NA
CASSGSSLTDTQYF
TGTGCCAGCAGCGGCTCAAGCCTGACAGATACGCAGTATTTT
>TRBJ1-1|15|NA|TRBV11-2|TRBD1
CASSPYGQAPTEAFF
TGTGCCAGCAGCCCCTACGGACAGGCCCCCACTGAAGCTTTCTTT
>TRBJ2-1|12|few|TRBV6-5|TRBD2
CASSNGRNEQFF
TGTGCCAGCAGCAACGGGAGGAATGAGCAGTTCTTC
>TRBJ2-1|14|NA|TRBV6-6|TRBD2
CASMYSGSGNEQFF
TGTGCCAGCATGTATAGCGGGAGCGGTAATGAGCAGTTCTTC
>TRBJ1-1|12|few|TRBV6-2/TRBV6-3|TRBD1
CASRETGDEAFF
TGTGCCAGCAGAGAGACAGGGGATGAAGCTTTCTTT
>TRBJ2-3|15|many|TRBV7-3|TRBD2
CASSLGTTSTDTQYF
TGTGCCAGCAGTTTGGGGACTACAAGCACAGATACGCAGTATTTT
>TRBJ2-7|15|few|TRBV25-1|TRBD1
CASSEYRTGRYEQYF
TGTGCCAGCAGTGAATATAGGACAGGGAGGTACGAGCAGTACTTC
>TRBJ2-7|15|NA|TRBV12-3/TRBV12-4|TRBD1
CASSLGGQLPYEQYF
TGTGCCAGCAGTTTAGGGGGACAGCTACCCTACGAGCAGTACTTC
>TRBJ1-5|13|NA|TRBV10-3|TRBD1
CAIKGQVDQPQHF
TGTGCCATCAAAGGACAGGTAGATCAGCCCCAGCATTTT
>TRBJ2-1|13|NA|TRBV2|NA
CASTGPSYNEQFF
TGTGCCAGCACAGGGCCGTCCTACAATGAGCAGTTCTTC
>TRBJ2-7|13|few|TRBV5-1|NA
CASSLNSGNEQYF
TGCGCCAGCAGCTTGAATTCGGGGAACGAGCAGTACTTC
>TRBJ1-1|14|NA|TRBV7-9|NA
CASSLGDLGTEAFF
TGTGCCAGCAGCTTAGGGGACTTGGGCACTGAAGCTTTCTTT
>TRBJ2-3|17|few|TRBV30|TRBD2
CAWSVSPIAGAEDTQYF
TGTGCCTGGAGTGTAAGCCCTATCGCGGGAGCCGAAGATACGCAGTATTTT
>TRBJ2-2|15|many|TRBV27|NA
CASSWAPAVTGELFF
TGTGCCAGCAGTTGGGCACCCGCAGTAACCGGGGAGCTGTTTTTT
>TRBJ2-7|12|many|TRBV10-2|NA
CASSATAYEQYF
TGCGCCAGCAGTGCGACAGCCTACGAGCAGTACTTC
>TRBJ2-2|15|NA|TRBV5-1|TRBD1
CASSSSGGAAGELFF
TGCGCCAGCAGCTCCTCAGGGGGCGCCGCCGGGGAGCTGTTTTTT
>TRBJ1-1|12|few|TRBV12-3/TRBV12-4|NA
CASSFVSAEAFF
TGTGCCAGCAGTTTTGTGTCGGCCGAAGCTTTCTTT